This T cell receptor (beta chain) was recorded in a study of blood T cell repertoires in COVID-19. Overall study: The samples span acute and convalescent COVID-19 from the United States, Italy and Spain. PBMCs, B-cell-depleted T cells, or T cells provided the cDNA or gDNA that made up the material.

From germline, CDR1 is MNHNS and CDR2 SASEGT. V was shortened by 2 bases and J by 3 bases, with 11 bases between the two germline ends. The CDR3 covers 15 residues. Measured with immunoSEQ multiplex PCR; TCRdb has only the in-frame clones, and not every one. This table has roughly 100,000 clones, roughly 84% appearing once. V and J are TRBV6-1 and TRBJ1-5, with D possibly being TRBD1 (6 bases). The specimen was peripheral blood. The sequence derives from a human donor in a cohort sampled during active COVID-19. The CDR3 DNA is TGTGCCAGCAGTGAAAATGGGGGCTACAATCAGCCCCAGCATTTT. Protein sequence: CASSENGGYNQPQHF.